These 2 T cell receptor beta chains originate from one sample sequenced in a study of lung T cells in sarcoidosis with Löfgren's syndrome. TCRdb analysed the reads with MiXCR anew, one entry per CDR3 protein. The sample includes 50,000 to 65,000 distinct CDR3 sequences, approximately 22% of them seen just once. The sample was CD4+ T cells from PBMCs. The receptors shown here come from a human donor with sarcoidosis (Löfgren's syndrome or another form), or a control subject (not recorded which).

The V call is TRBV6-1, the J call TRBJ2-6; 8 nucleotides match TRBD2. Germline lookup yields CDR1 MNHNS and CDR2 SASEGT. V dropped 8 bases and J dropped 0; count of bases not matched to a gene: 3. CDR3 length: 15 residues. CDR3 nucleotides: TGTGCCAGCCGCGGGGGGCCCTCTGGGGCCAACGTCCTGACTTTC. This codes for CASRGGPSGANVLTF.

This clonotype was recorded many times. CDR3 sequence (DNA): TGTGCCAGCAGTATAAGAAGGTGGAGGGACCAGGAGACCAATCAGCCCCAGCATTTT. This gives the protein CASSIRRWRDQETNQPQHF. The rearrangement uses TRBV28 and TRBJ1-5, with D maybe TRBD1 (5 bases). V was cut by 5 bases and J by 3 bases, with 26 bases left in between. The CDR3 has 19 residues. Per germline, CDR1 MDHEN and CDR2 SYDVKM.